These 21 T cell receptor beta chains share one sample of origin, sequenced in a study of blood T cell repertoires in COVID-19. Clones were sequenced by immunoSEQ multiplex PCR, and TCRdb holds only the in-frame ones, with some missing. The sample holds some 150,000 clones, roughly nine tenths seen once. Sequencing used peripheral blood. The receptors originated from an older woman with active or convalescent COVID-19.

The chain employs TRBV4-3 and TRBJ1-5, with D maybe TRBD1 (6 bases). Germline values: CDR1 LGHNA, CDR2 YSLEER. The CDR3 is 16 residues long. V was clipped by 0 bases and J by 5 bases, with 14 bases between them. Written as DNA, the CDR3 is TGCGCCAGCAGCCAAGATTATCAGGGGCCCTATCAGCCCCAGCATTTT. It encodes CASSQDYQGPYQPQHF.

Only a few counts were recorded for this clone. The chain joins TRBV7-2 to TRBJ1-5; D remains unclear. The CDR3 contains 15 residues. Germline values: CDR1 SGHTA, CDR2 FQGNSA. Trimming cost V 1 base and J 5 bases, with 12 bases left between them. In DNA form, the CDR3 reads TGTGCCAGCAGCTTAGATGGAGGGAGGGATCAGCCCCAGCATTTT. Translating gives CASSLDGGRDQPQHF.

This clone was detected only a few times. The chain links TRBV18 to TRBJ1-6; 7 bases line up with TRBD1. Germline lookup yields CDR1 KGHSH and CDR2 LQKENI. CDR3 length: 15 residues. Trimming cost V 6 bases and J 7 bases; bases outside gene matches: 9. CDR3 loop: CASSTRGGDNSPLHF. In nucleotides, the CDR3 is TGTGCCAGCTCTACCAGAGGGGGCGACAATTCACCCCTCCACTTT. The variable domain in full, with the rest retrieved from reference TRBV18 and TRBJ1-6, is NAGVMQNPRHLVRRRGQEARLRCSPMKGHSHVYWYRQLPEEGLKFMVYLQKENIIDESGMPKERFSAEFPKEGPSILRIQQVVRGDSAAYFCASSTRGGDNSPLHFGNGTRLTVT.

This clone showed up just once. This chain links TRBV6-5 with TRBJ2-7; D may be TRBD1 (5 bases). The CDR3 runs 14 residues. Germline V gives CDR1 MNHEY, CDR2 SVGAGI. Trimming shortened V by 2 bases and J by 7 bases, and 15 bases separated the two germline ends. The CDR3 reads CASSYGAPVLEQYF. DNA for the CDR3: TGTGCCAGCAGTTACGGGGCCCCCGTCTTGGAGCAGTACTTC.

The chain carries TRBV30 and TRBJ2-5; 8 bases map to TRBD2. Losses at the gene ends were 1 base for V and 4 bases for J; bases not matched to a gene: 2. Germline-derived CDR1 and CDR2 are GTSNPN and SVGIG (reference sequence). The CDR3 consists of 13 residues. Here the CDR3 DNA reads TGTGCCTGGAGTGAACTAGCGGCAGAGACCCAGTACTTC. Translated, it gives CAWSELAAETQYF.

The table lists this clone with many counts. This sample includes further DNA sequences coding for the same CDR3. V gene TRBV6-5 combines with J gene TRBJ2-3; TRBD1 is a possible D gene (6 bases). The CDR3 is 14 residues long. The V and J ends lost 4 bases and 0 bases respectively, with 8 bases between them. From germline, CDR1 is MNHEY and CDR2 SVGAGI. CDR3 bases: TGTGCCAGCAGTTCAGACAGGAGCACAGATACGCAGTATTTT. This sequence encodes CASSSDRSTDTQYF.

The rearrangement links TRBV6-6 to TRBJ1-6; no firm D call. The CDR3 runs to 13 residues. Per germline, CDR1 MNHNY and CDR2 SVGAGI (reference sequence). V was trimmed by 10 bases and J by 9 bases, leaving 16 bases between them. This chain's CDR3 is CATLGVVGSPLHF. As DNA, the CDR3 is TGTGCCACACTTGGTGTGGTCGGTTCACCCCTCCACTTT.

This rearrangement joins TRBV6-6 to TRBJ2-3, with 15 bases matching TRBD2. V shed 8 bases and J 5 bases; nucleotides not matched to a gene: 5. Germline values: CDR1 MNHNY, CDR2 SVGAGI (reference sequence). The length of the CDR3 is 15 residues. CDR3 residues: CASDGTSGGLDTQYF. DNA of the CDR3: TGTGCCAGCGACGGGACTAGCGGGGGGCTAGATACGCAGTATTTT.

The chain joins TRBV10-3 to TRBJ2-2, with a tentative D call TRBD1 (5 bases). Between the trimmed V and J ends, which lost 7 bases and 5 bases, there was a span of 8 bases. Per the germline V gene, CDR1 is ENHRY and CDR2 is SYGVKD. This CDR3 comprises 12 residues. The CDR3 spells CAINRQTGELFF. CDR3 DNA sequence: TGTGCCATCAATAGACAGACCGGGGAGCTGTTTTTT.

This chain uses TRBV18 with TRBJ1-4; TRBD1 aligns across 7 bases. V trimming: 3 bases; J trimming: 8 bases; junction bases outside the gene matches: 9. Per the germline V gene, CDR1 is KGHSH and CDR2 is LQKENI. The CDR3 contains 15 residues. This CDR3 is CASSPPGGPHEKLFF. CDR3 DNA: TGTGCCAGCTCACCGCCAGGGGGGCCCCACGAAAAACTGTTTTTT.

Only one count was recorded for this clone. V and J are TRBV19 and TRBJ2-5; 9 nucleotides match TRBD1. V lost 4 bases and J lost 2; bases outside the gene matches: 2. The CDR3 is made up of 14 amino acids. Germline V gives CDR1 LNHDA, CDR2 SQIVND (reference sequence). The CDR3: CASSTTGGQETQYF. The DNA for the CDR3 is TGTGCCAGTAGTACGACAGGGGGACAAGAGACCCAGTACTTC.

The chain links TRBV7-6 to TRBJ2-5; 11 bases map to TRBD2. J gave up 5 bases and V 1 base, and 3 bases lay outside the gene matches. Germline loops: CDR1 SGHVS, CDR2 FNYEAQ. The CDR3 spans 15 residues. This CDR3 is CASSLVAGGQETQYF. The CDR3 nucleotides are TGTGCCAGCAGCTTAGTAGCGGGGGGGCAGGAGACCCAGTACTTC.

The chain uses TRBV9 and TRBJ2-6; 10 bases line up with TRBD1. CDR1 is SGDLS and CDR2 is YYNGEE in the germline V gene. With V trimmed by 2 bases and J by 0 bases, 5 bases remained unmatched. The CDR3 has 18 amino acids. The CDR3 sequence is CASSVGTGDFSGANVLTF. The CDR3 DNA is TGTGCCAGCAGCGTCGGGACAGGGGACTTCTCTGGGGCCAACGTCCTGACTTTC.

The genes are TRBV7-9 and TRBJ1-3; no clear D gene. The V end lost 7 bases, the J end lost 0 bases, and 7 bases lay between the germline ends. The CDR3 has 13 residues. In germline, CDR1 is SEHNR, CDR2 FQNEAQ (reference sequence). CDR3 nucleotides: TGTGCCAGCACCCCAGGCTCTGGAAACACCATATATTTT. Its protein is CASTPGSGNTIYF.

The chain couples TRBV5-1 to TRBJ1-4; 9 nucleotides align to TRBD1. This CDR3 is built from 15 residues. CDR1 is SGHRS, CDR2 YFSETQ, per germline. Trimming took 4 bases from V and 5 from J; bases not matched to a gene: 6. The CDR3 spells CASSAWTGENEKLFF. The CDR3 DNA reads as TGCGCCAGCAGCGCCTGGACAGGGGAAAATGAAAAACTGTTTTTT. Combining the CDR3 with reference TRBV5-1 and TRBJ1-4 gives the whole variable domain KAGVTQTPRYLIKTRGQQVTLSCSPISGHRSVSWYQQTPGQGLQFLFEYFSETQRNKGNFPGRFSGRQFSNSRSEMNVSTLELGDSALYLCASSAWTGENEKLFFGSGTQLSVL.

The V and J genes are TRBV5-4 and TRBJ1-5; TRBD1 might be the D (6 bases). Between the trimmed V and J ends, which lost 2 bases and 4 bases, there was a span of 7 bases. The length of the CDR3 is 13 residues. Germline assignment: CDR1 SGHNT and CDR2 YYREEE (reference sequence). CDR3 amino acids: CASSLRGNQPQHF. The CDR3 nucleotides are TGTGCCAGCAGCTTAAGGGGGAATCAGCCCCAGCATTTT.

The V gene is TRBV12-3 or TRBV12-4, the J gene TRBJ2-2; TRBD1 aligns across 7 bases. The CDR3 is 13 residues long. With 11 bases clipped from V and 1 base from J, the junction kept 4 bases outside the gene matches. The CDR3: CACRQGNTGELFF. DNA for the CDR3: TGTGCCTGTCGACAGGGGAACACCGGGGAGCTGTTTTTT.

The chain is built from TRBV29-1 and TRBJ2-5; 9 bases fit TRBD2. The CDR3 extends over 14 amino acids. Germline trimming cut 4 bases from V and 5 bases from J; bases unmatched to any gene: 8. Germline CDR1 reads SQVTM; CDR2 reads ANQGSEA. The CDR3 reads CSVGERGVFETQYF. The CDR3 nucleotides read TGCAGCGTTGGCGAGCGGGGGGTGTTTGAGACCCAGTACTTC.

CDR3 amino acids: CASGTSVEGYSNQPQHF. Written as DNA, the CDR3 is TGTGCTAGTGGTACCTCCGTAGAGGGATATAGCAATCAGCCCCAGCATTTT. The chain combines TRBV12-5 with TRBJ1-5; D is unresolved. The length of the CDR3 is 17 residues. The V end was cut by 5 bases, the J end by 0 bases, with 17 bases between. Germline loops: CDR1 LGHNT, CDR2 FRNRAP.

The sample holds a few counts of this clone. This chain connects TRBV7-2 to TRBJ1-5; D is unresolved. The V end lost 1 base, the J end lost 6 bases, and 13 bases lay between the germline ends. There are 15 residues in the CDR3. The germline V gene encodes CDR1 SGHTA and CDR2 FQGNSA. The DNA for the CDR3 is TGTGCCAGCAGCTTAGACTTGGCCGCAGGTCAGCCCCAGCATTTT. It specifies CASSLDLAAGQPQHF.

J is TRBJ2-3 and V is TRBV7-9, with 7 positions matching TRBD1. There are 14 residues in the CDR3. Germline loops: CDR1 SEHNR, CDR2 FQNEAQ (reference sequence). J gave up 2 bases and V 7 bases, and 6 bases lay outside the gene matches. The CDR3 coding sequence is TGTGCCAGCACCCCCGGACAGGCCACAGATACGCAGTATTTT. Translated: CASTPGQATDTQYF.